The 28 T cell receptor beta chains in this list originate from one sample, sequenced in a study of control samples from healthy donors and cancer patients. Profiled with immunoSEQ multiplex PCR; TCRdb holds only in-frame clones, not every one. The sample includes 55,000 to 75,000 clones, 70% to 90% of them seen just once. Sequenced material: PBMCs. Source of these receptors: a woman aged 45 to 65 with head and neck cancer.

This chain joins TRBV9 and TRBJ2-3; unclear D gene. CDR3 length: 12 amino acids. Germline V CDR1 and CDR2: SGDLS, YYNGEE. The V gene lost 4 bases and the J gene lost 6 bases, with 9 bases spanning the gap. Written as DNA, the CDR3 is TGTGCCAGCAGCCCCGTCCGGGATACGCAGTATTTT. It yields the protein CASSPVRDTQYF.

CDR3 bases: TGTGCCAGCTCACCATCGACAGACTTAGGAAACACCATATATTTT. Protein: CASSPSTDLGNTIYF. The chain is built from TRBV18 and TRBJ1-3, with a tentative D call TRBD1 (5 bases). This CDR3 contains 15 residues. Trimming left V 2 bases short and J 4 bases short, with 12 bases between. The germline V gene encodes CDR1 KGHSH and CDR2 LQKENI.

This clone was seen once. The gene calls are TRBV19 and TRBJ2-1, with 10 bases aligning to TRBD1. CDR3 length: 16 residues. CDR1 and CDR2 (germline): LNHDA, SQIVND (reference sequence). J lost 5 bases, V lost 3 bases, and 7 bases had no gene match. In nucleotides, the CDR3 is TGTGCCAGTAGTATTAGGGGACAGGGGTGGAACAATGAGCAGTTCTTC. It yields the protein CASSIRGQGWNNEQFF.

The genes are TRBV24-1 and TRBJ2-1, with 7 positions matching TRBD2. The germline V gene has CDR1 KGHDR and CDR2 SFDVKD. The length of the CDR3 is 16 residues. V lost 4 bases, J lost 0 bases, and 5 bases stayed unmatched. The CDR3 DNA is TGTGCCACCAGTGACTACGGGGGGAGCTCCTACAATGAGCAGTTCTTC. As protein: CATSDYGGSSYNEQFF.

The chain employs TRBV25-1 and TRBJ1-1; the match to TRBD1 covers 7 bases. The V and J ends lost 4 bases and 4 bases, in that order; junction bases with no gene match: 12. The CDR3 has 16 amino acids. CDR1 is MGHDK, CDR2 SYGVNS, per germline. Here the CDR3 reads CASSAQVGQRGTEAFF. The CDR3 region has the DNA TGTGCCAGCAGTGCGCAGGTGGGACAGCGGGGCACTGAAGCTTTCTTT.

The chain combines TRBV28 with TRBJ1-6; TRBD1 aligns across 8 bases. In germline, CDR1 is MDHEN, CDR2 SYDVKM. The CDR3 is made up of 16 amino acids. V was pared by 4 bases and J by 2 bases, with 4 bases of the junction left unmatched. CDR3 sequence reads: CASSSDRATYNSPLHF. In DNA form, the CDR3 reads TGTGCCAGCAGTTCGGACAGGGCAACCTATAATTCACCCCTCCACTTT.

This chain joins TRBV27 and TRBJ1-1; possible D gene TRBD1, 5 bases. Per the germline V gene, CDR1 is MNHEY and CDR2 is SMNVEV (reference sequence). The CDR3 spans 15 residues. V lost 5 bases and J 1 base, leaving 14 bases between the germline ends. CDR3 DNA sequence: TGTGCCAGCAGTCCCTATGGGGCGGGGAACACTGAAGCTTTCTTT. Its protein is CASSPYGAGNTEAFF.

V gene TRBV7-9 combines with J gene TRBJ1-4; weak D call: TRBD1 (5 bases). Germline V gene lookup returns CDR1 SEHNR and CDR2 FQNEAQ (reference sequence). The germline V and J ends were trimmed by 2 bases and 7 bases, with 8 bases remaining between them. This CDR3 has 13 residues. CDR3 nucleotide sequence: TGTGCCAGCAGCTTAAAGGGGTCTGAAAAACTGTTTTTT. As protein: CASSLKGSEKLFF.

This clone appeared a single time. The chain combines TRBV28 with TRBJ2-7; weak D call: TRBD2 (5 bases). This CDR3 spans 10 amino acids. Trimming removed 10 bases from V and 4 bases from J, with 8 bases in between. Germline V gene data show CDR1 as MDHEN and CDR2 as SYDVKM. The CDR3, as DNA: TGTGCCACCGGGGTTTACGAGCAGTACTTC. Protein: CATGVYEQYF. Using reference TRBV28 and TRBJ2-7 for the parts outside the CDR3, the full variable domain is DVKVTQSSRYLVKRTGEKVFLECVQDMDHENMFWYRQDPGLGLRLIYFSYDVKMKEKGDIPEGYSVSREKKERFSLILESASTNQTSMYLCATGVYEQYFGPGTRLTVT.

The genes are TRBV5-6 and TRBJ2-6; tentatively, D is TRBD1 or TRBD2 (6 bases each). CDR1 and CDR2 (germline): SGHDT, YYEEEE. V was clipped by 5 bases and J by 0 bases, with 18 bases between them. The CDR3 extends over 18 amino acids. Written as DNA, the CDR3 is TGTGCCAGCAGTTCGGGATGGGGGGCCACCTCTGGGGCCAACGTCCTGACTTTC. Its translation is CASSSGWGATSGANVLTF. The whole variable domain, remainder taken from reference TRBV5-6 and TRBJ2-6, is DAGVTQSPTHLIKTRGQQVTLRCSPKSGHDTVSWYQQALGQGPQFIFQYYEEEERQRGNFPDRFSGHQFPNYSSELNVNALLLGDSALYLCASSSGWGATSGANVLTFGAGSRLTVL.

The chain employs TRBV28 and TRBJ1-4, with a weak D call TRBD1 (5 bases). The V end was cut by 3 bases, the J end by 0 bases, with 8 bases between. The CDR3 contains 15 residues. Per germline, CDR1 MDHEN and CDR2 SYDVKM. The CDR3 DNA reads as TGTGCCAGCAGTTTCCCGGGGGCAACTAATGAAAAACTGTTTTTT. This codes for CASSFPGATNEKLFF.

The chain has TRBV6-2 or TRBV6-3 and TRBJ2-3; D unresolved. The germline V gene encodes CDR1 MNHEY and CDR2 SVGEGT. The CDR3 extends over 14 amino acids. V lost 2 bases and J 2 bases, leaving 8 bases between the germline ends. The CDR3 sequence: CASSYMVPTDTQYF. CDR3 sequence (DNA): TGTGCCAGCAGTTACATGGTCCCCACAGATACGCAGTATTTT.

The J gene is TRBJ1-1, the V gene TRBV12-3 or TRBV12-4; D gene ambiguous. The V end lost 8 bases, the J end lost 2 bases, and 9 bases lay between the germline ends. The CDR3 has 12 amino acids. Here the CDR3 reads CASLPFNTEAFF. CDR3 nucleotides: TGTGCCAGCCTACCGTTCAACACTGAAGCTTTCTTT.

This chain uses TRBV5-5 with TRBJ1-1, with no clear D. The CDR3 has 14 amino acids. From germline, CDR1 is SGHKS and CDR2 YYEKEE (reference sequence). The V gene lost 1 base and the J gene lost 9 bases, with 16 bases spanning the gap. CDR3 bases: TGTGCCAGCAGCTTGAGTGGTGGGTTGGGGAAAGCTTTCTTT. It is translated as CASSLSGGLGKAFF.

This clone has just one count. The chain employs TRBV7-6 and TRBJ2-3; weak D call: TRBD2 (7 bases). Germline CDR1 and CDR2: SGHVS and FNYEAQ. This CDR3 contains 16 residues. The germline V and J ends were trimmed by 1 base and 2 bases, with 13 bases remaining between them. The CDR3, as DNA: TGTGCCAGCAGCTTAGGGTCGGGGGGCCTCACAGATACGCAGTATTTT. Protein product: CASSLGSGGLTDTQYF.

The chain couples TRBV19 to TRBJ2-3, with D maybe TRBD2 (5 bases). The germline V gene has CDR1 LNHDA and CDR2 SQIVND (reference sequence). Trimming took off 5 bases at V and 4 bases at J, with 16 bases between the two ends. The CDR3 is 15 amino acids. The CDR3 region has the DNA TGTGCCAGTAGTGGAATTCGGGGTGGAGCAGATACGCAGTATTTT. Protein sequence: CASSGIRGGADTQYF.

This chain joins TRBV9 and TRBJ2-1; the D gene could be TRBD1 or TRBD2 (7 bases each). Looked up from germline, CDR1 is SGDLS and CDR2 is YYNGEE. V shed 0 bases and J shed 12 bases, with 19 bases lying between them. The CDR3 has 15 residues. DNA of the CDR3: TGTGCCAGCAGCGTAGGGCAGGGGGAGGGTTCGGTGCAGTTCTTC. Translation gives CASSVGQGEGSVQFF.

In nucleotides, the CDR3 is TGTGCCAGCAGCCCCCGGAGAGAGGACGGTCACCTTCCCAAAAACATTCAGTACTTC. Its translation: CASSPRREDGHLPKNIQYF. The V and J genes are TRBV3-1 (or the pseudogene TRBV3-2) and TRBJ2-4; D unresolved. Germline V gene sequence: CDR1 LGHDT, CDR2 YNNKEL (reference sequence). The ends were cut back, 4 bases at V and 2 bases at J, with 24 bases in the middle. This CDR3 is built from 19 residues.

The chain is built from TRBV5-1 and TRBJ1-4; D may be TRBD1 (5 bases). The germline V gene has CDR1 SGHRS and CDR2 YFSETQ. This CDR3 spans 14 amino acids. The V and J ends lost 6 bases and 8 bases respectively, with 17 bases between them. The CDR3 protein is CASTEGRGGEKLFF. The CDR3 bases are TGCGCCAGCACGGAGGGGAGGGGAGGCGAAAAACTGTTTTTT.

This clone was recorded once. V is TRBV7-2 and J is TRBJ1-1, with D unresolved. CDR3 size: 14 residues. Germline lookup yields CDR1 SGHTA and CDR2 FQGNSA. V was clipped by 5 bases and J by 6 bases, with 16 bases between them. CDR3 amino acids: CASSPEGFLPEAFF. The CDR3 DNA is TGTGCCAGCAGCCCAGAAGGGTTCTTACCTGAAGCTTTCTTT.

V is TRBV28 and J is TRBJ2-7; TRBD2 agrees at 10 bases. This CDR3 region has 16 residues. V was pared by 5 bases and J by 3 bases, with 10 bases of the junction left unmatched. Germline lookup yields CDR1 MDHEN and CDR2 SYDVKM. Written as DNA, the CDR3 is TGTGCCAGCAGTGAGCGGGGGGGCGAGGTTGACTACGAGCAGTACTTC. This codes for CASSERGGEVDYEQYF.

This clone was counted a few times. The chain recombines TRBV7-9 with TRBJ2-7, with D unresolved. Germline V gene lookup returns CDR1 SEHNR and CDR2 FQNEAQ (reference sequence). The CDR3 is 12 amino acids. The V gene lost 8 bases and the J gene lost 3 bases, with 11 bases spanning the gap. The CDR3 DNA reads as TGTGCCAGCGGCGATGGCAACTACGAGCAGTACTTC. Translated: CASGDGNYEQYF. The full variable domain, in which reference TRBV7-9 and TRBJ2-7 provide the parts outside the CDR3, is DTGVSQNPRHKITKRGQNVTFRCDPISEHNRLYWYRQTLGQGPEFLTYFQNEAQLEKSRLLSDRFSAERPKGSFSTLEIQRTEQGDSAMYLCASGDGNYEQYFGPGTRLTVT.

This chain uses TRBV5-1 with TRBJ2-7, with D maybe TRBD1 (5 bases). Trimming took 1 base from V and 7 from J, leaving 12 bases between them. Per germline, CDR1 SGHRS and CDR2 YFSETQ. The CDR3 runs 13 residues. In nucleotides, the CDR3 is TGCGCCAGCAGCTTGACGCAGGGCCGAGAGCAGTACTTC. Encoded protein: CASSLTQGREQYF.

This chain uses TRBV9 with TRBJ1-2; D is uncertain. CDR3 length equals 11 residues. CDR1 and CDR2 from the germline V gene are SGDLS and YYNGEE. V lost 4 bases and J 7 bases, leaving 8 bases between the germline ends. The CDR3 DNA follows: TGTGCCAGCAGCTCCTTTGCTGGCTACACCTTC. It yields the protein CASSSFAGYTF.

The chain has TRBV7-5 and TRBJ1-2. TRBV7-5 is marked as a pseudogene. The CDR3 has 13 residues. This chain's CDR3 is CVMYIPTYIGYTF. CDR3 DNA sequence: TGTGTCATGTACATCCCGACCTATATTGGCTACACCTTC.

The gene calls are TRBV11-2 and TRBJ2-7; TRBD1 is a possible D gene (6 bases). The ends were cut back, 8 bases at V and 2 bases at J, with 13 bases in the middle. This CDR3 has 13 amino acids. From germline, CDR1 is SGHAT and CDR2 FQNNGV. The CDR3 DNA is TGTGCCAGCGCCTTGAAGGGGGCCTACGAGCAGTACTTC. Amino acid sequence: CASALKGAYEQYF.

The chain carries TRBV18 and TRBJ2-5; 7 positions match TRBD1. The germline V gene has CDR1 KGHSH and CDR2 LQKENI. The CDR3 totals 15 residues. Trimming took 3 bases from V and 2 from J; bases not matched to a gene: 6. The CDR3 loop is CASSPPTGKQETQYF. DNA for the CDR3: TGTGCCAGCTCACCGCCGACAGGGAAGCAAGAGACCCAGTACTTC.

V usage is TRBV6-6 and J usage is TRBJ1-6, with D tentatively TRBD1 (6 bases). Trimming took off 0 bases at V and 7 bases at J, with 10 bases between the two ends. The CDR3 runs to 15 residues. Germline lookup yields CDR1 MNHNY and CDR2 SVGAGI (reference sequence). CDR3: CASSYSGGPNSPLHF. The CDR3 nucleotides are TGTGCCAGCAGTTACTCGGGGGGCCCGAATTCACCCCTCCACTTT.